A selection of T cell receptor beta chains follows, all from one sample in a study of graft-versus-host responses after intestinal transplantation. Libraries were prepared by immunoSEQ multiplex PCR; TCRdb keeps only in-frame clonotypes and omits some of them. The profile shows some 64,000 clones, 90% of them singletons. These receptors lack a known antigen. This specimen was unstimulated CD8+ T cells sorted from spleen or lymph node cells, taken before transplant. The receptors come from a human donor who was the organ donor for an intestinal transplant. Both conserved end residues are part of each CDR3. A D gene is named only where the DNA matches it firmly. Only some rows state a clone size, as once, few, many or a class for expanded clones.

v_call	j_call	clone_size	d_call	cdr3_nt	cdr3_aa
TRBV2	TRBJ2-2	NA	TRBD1	TGTGCCAGCTACAGGGGTGGGGAGCTGTTTTTT	CASYRGGELFF
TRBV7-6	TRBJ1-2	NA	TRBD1	TGTGCCAGCAGCCTAAAAGCAGGGACAGGGGATATTGGCTACACCTTC	CASSLKAGTGDIGYTF
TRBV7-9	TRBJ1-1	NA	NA	TGTGCCAGCAGCGCACAGGGAAAGAACACTGAAGCTTTCTTT	CASSAQGKNTEAFF
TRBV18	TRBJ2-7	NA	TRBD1	TGTGCCAGCTCACCAAGGGGACAGGGGGCCTACGAGCAGTACTTC	CASSPRGQGAYEQYF
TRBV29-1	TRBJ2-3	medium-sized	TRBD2	TGCAGCGTTCAATATAGCGGGATAGCCACAGATACGCAGTATTTT	CSVQYSGIATDTQYF
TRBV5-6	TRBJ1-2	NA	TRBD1	TGTGCCAGCAGCTTGGGGACAGGGGATTCGTATGGCTACACCTTC	CASSLGTGDSYGYTF
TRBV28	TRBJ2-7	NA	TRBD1	TGTGCCAGCACCACAGGGGAAGAAAGGTACGAGCAGTACTTC	CASTTGEERYEQYF
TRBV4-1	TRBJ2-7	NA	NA	TGCGCCAGCAGCCTCCGGGACAACTACGAGCAGTACTTC	CASSLRDNYEQYF
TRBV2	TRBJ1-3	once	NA	TGTGCCAGCAGTGGAAGGAGCGAAACAAGAAACACCATATATTTT	CASSGRSETRNTIYF
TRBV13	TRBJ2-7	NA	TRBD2	TGTGCCAGCGGACTAGCGGAGCTCTACGAGCAGTACTTC	CASGLAELYEQYF
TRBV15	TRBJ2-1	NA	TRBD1	TGTGCCACCAGCTTCAGGGGGCTCCACAATGAGCAGTTCTTC	CATSFRGLHNEQFF
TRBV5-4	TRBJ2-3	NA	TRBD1	TGTGCCAGCAGCCAAGGACAGGGGTCCACAGATACGCAGTATTTT	CASSQGQGSTDTQYF
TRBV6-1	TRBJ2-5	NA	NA	TGTGCCAGCAGTCCGCTAGGAGAGACCCAGTACTTC	CASSPLGETQYF
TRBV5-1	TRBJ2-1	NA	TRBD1	TGCGCCAGCAGGAAACAGGGGTATGAGCAGTTCTTC	CASRKQGYEQFF
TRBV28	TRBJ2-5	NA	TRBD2	TGTGCCAGCAGTTTACTAGCGGGAGTTAACCAAGAGACCCAGTACTTC	CASSLLAGVNQETQYF
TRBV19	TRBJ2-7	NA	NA	TGTGCCAGTAGCACAGTATCCTCCTCCTACGAGCAGTACTTC	CASSTVSSSYEQYF
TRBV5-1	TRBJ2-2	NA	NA	TGCGCCAGCAGCTTGGTACCTAACCTCACCGGGGAGCTGTTTTTT	CASSLVPNLTGELFF
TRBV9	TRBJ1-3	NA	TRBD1	TGTGCCAGCAGCGCCGTACAGGGGAATTCTGGAAACACCATATATTTT	CASSAVQGNSGNTIYF
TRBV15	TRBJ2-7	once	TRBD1	TGTGCCACCAGCAGGGACAGGGGGAGCGAGCAGTACTTC	CATSRDRGSEQYF
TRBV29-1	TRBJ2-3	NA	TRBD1	TGCAGCGTTGGGACAGGCGGGACAGATACGCAGTATTTT	CSVGTGGTDTQYF
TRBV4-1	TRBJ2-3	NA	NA	TGCGCCAGCAGCCAAGCGGGCACAGATACGCAGTATTTT	CASSQAGTDTQYF
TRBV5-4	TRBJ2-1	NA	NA	TGTGCCAGCAGCTTGGGGGGGGTGATGGGTTCGATACCTTACAATGAGCAGTTCTTC	CASSLGGVMGSIPYNEQFF
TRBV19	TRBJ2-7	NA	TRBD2	TGTGCCAGTAGTACGGGGGGATGCGAGCAGTACTTC	CASSTGGCEQYF
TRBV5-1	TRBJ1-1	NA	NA	TGCGCCAGCAGCTCTAAAACGACAGGTGTGAACACTGAAGCTTTCTTT	CASSSKTTGVNTEAFF
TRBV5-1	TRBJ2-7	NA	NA	TGCGCCAGCAGCTTGGCCGGGGGGCTTTACGAGCAGTACTTC	CASSLAGGLYEQYF
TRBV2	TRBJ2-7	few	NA	TGTGCCCACTCGGGAGTAGTAGACGAGCAGTACTTC	CAHSGVVDEQYF
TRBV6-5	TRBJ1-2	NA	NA	TGTGCCAGCAGTTACTGGGACACCCGCTTGGGGTATGGCTACACCTTC	CASSYWDTRLGYGYTF
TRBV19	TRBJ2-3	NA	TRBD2	TGTGCCAGTAGTATAGGGACTAGCGGTAGCACAGATACGCAGTATTTT	CASSIGTSGSTDTQYF
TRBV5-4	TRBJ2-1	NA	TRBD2	TGTGCCAGCAGCTTGGGACTAGCGGGAGGAGGGAATGAGCAGTTCTTC	CASSLGLAGGGNEQFF
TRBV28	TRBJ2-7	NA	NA	TGTGCCAGCAGTCCCCTTTACGAGCAGTACTTC	CASSPLYEQYF
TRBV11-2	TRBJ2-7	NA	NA	TGTGCCAGCAGCACCGATAGAAGCTCCTACGAGCAGTACTTC	CASSTDRSSYEQYF
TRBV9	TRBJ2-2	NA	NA	TGTGCCAGCAGCGTAGGGGGGGCCGGGGAGCTGTTTTTT	CASSVGGAGELFF
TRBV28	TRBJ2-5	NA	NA	TGTGCCAGCAGTTTTGGCACCGAAGAGACCCAGTACTTC	CASSFGTEETQYF
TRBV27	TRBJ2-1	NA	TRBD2	TGTGCCAGCAGTTTCCTAGTAGCGGGAGGGGTTAATGAGCAGTTCTTC	CASSFLVAGGVNEQFF
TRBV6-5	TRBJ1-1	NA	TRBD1	TGTGCCAGCAGTCTCTTTCTACAGGGGAGGACTGAAGCTTTCTTT	CASSLFLQGRTEAFF
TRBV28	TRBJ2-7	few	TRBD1	TGTGCCAGCAGGGCGGACAGGGCCTCCGAGCAGTACTTC	CASRADRASEQYF
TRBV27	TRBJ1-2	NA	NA	TGTGCCAGCAGCTCCTTTGGACTTGGAGGCTACACCTTC	CASSSFGLGGYTF
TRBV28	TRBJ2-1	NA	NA	TGTGCCAGCAGTTTCCCCTCGGAGCAGTTCTTC	CASSFPSEQFF
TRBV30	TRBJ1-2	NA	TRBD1	TGTGCCTGGAAAACAGGGGTAGACTATGGCTACACCTTC	CAWKTGVDYGYTF
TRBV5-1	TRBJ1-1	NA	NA	TGCGCCAGCAGCTGGGGGTGGGAGGCCACTGAAGCTTTCTTT	CASSWGWEATEAFF
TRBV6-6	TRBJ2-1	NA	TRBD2	TGTGCCAGCAGTTACTCGTGGAGGGGCCCGGGGGGGTTCTTC	CASSYSWRGPGGFF
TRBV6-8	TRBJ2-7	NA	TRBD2	TGTGCCCAGGGGCGGGAGGGCATCACGCAGTACTTC	CAQGREGITQYF
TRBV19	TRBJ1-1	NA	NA	TGTGCCAGTAGTTGGCAGAACACTGAAGCTTTCTTT	CASSWQNTEAFF
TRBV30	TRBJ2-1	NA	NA	TGTGCCTGGAACAGGAGCCCCTACAATGAGCAGTTCTTC	CAWNRSPYNEQFF
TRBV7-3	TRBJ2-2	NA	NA	TGTGCCAGTTCCAACTCCAACACCGGGGAGCTGTTTTTT	CASSNSNTGELFF